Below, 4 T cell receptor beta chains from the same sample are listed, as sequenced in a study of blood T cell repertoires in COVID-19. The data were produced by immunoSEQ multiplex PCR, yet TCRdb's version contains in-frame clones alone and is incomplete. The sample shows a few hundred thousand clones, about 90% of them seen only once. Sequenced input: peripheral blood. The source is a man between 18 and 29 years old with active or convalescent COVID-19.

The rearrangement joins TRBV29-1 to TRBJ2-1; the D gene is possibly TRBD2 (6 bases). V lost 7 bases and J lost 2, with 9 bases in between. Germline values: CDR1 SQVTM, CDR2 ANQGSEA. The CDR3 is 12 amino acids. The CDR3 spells CSGRGTYNEQFF. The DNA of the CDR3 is TGCAGCGGGCGGGGAACCTACAATGAGCAGTTCTTC.

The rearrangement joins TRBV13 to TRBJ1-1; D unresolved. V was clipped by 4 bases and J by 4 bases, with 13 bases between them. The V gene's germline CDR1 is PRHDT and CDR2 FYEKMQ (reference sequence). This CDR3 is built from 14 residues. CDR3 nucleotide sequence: TGTGCCAGCAGCTCATTCAAGAGGGTCACTGAAGCTTTCTTT. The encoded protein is CASSSFKRVTEAFF.

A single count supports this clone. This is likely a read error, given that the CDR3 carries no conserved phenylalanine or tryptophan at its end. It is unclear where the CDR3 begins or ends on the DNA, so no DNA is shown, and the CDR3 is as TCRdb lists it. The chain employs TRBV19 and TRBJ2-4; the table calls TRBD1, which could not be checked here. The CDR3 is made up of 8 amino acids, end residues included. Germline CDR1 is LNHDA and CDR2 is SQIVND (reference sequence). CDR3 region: CAIGSGTR.

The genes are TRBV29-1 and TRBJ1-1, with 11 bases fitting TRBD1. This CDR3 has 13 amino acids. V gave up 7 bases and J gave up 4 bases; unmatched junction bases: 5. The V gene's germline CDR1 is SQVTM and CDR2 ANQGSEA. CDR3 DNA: TGCAGCGCATTTGGGACAGGGGGCACTGAAGCTTTCTTT. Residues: CSAFGTGGTEAFF.